The 8 T cell receptor beta chains given below trace back to one sample, sequenced in a study of T cells in Graves' hyperthyroidism and ophthalmopathy. The TCR beta CDR3 regions underwent amplification using RNA transcripts as the source. With the HTBI primer set, the TCR CDR3 went through a first round of RT-PCR. One entry per CDR3 protein results from TCRdb running MiXCR on the multiplex PCR reads. The table has hundreds of thousands of distinct CDR3 sequences, roughly 15% seen once. Sequenced: blood. These receptors all stem from a young woman with Graves' hyperthyroidism.

This clonotype appeared many times. The chain employs TRBV3-1 and TRBJ2-3; D is perhaps TRBD1 or TRBD2 (6 bases each). This CDR3 contains 15 residues. The V end lost 4 bases, the J end lost 3 bases, and 14 bases lay between the germline ends. Per the germline V gene, CDR1 is LGHDT and CDR2 is YNNKEL (reference sequence). The CDR3 DNA reads TGTGCCAGCAGCCCTGAGGGGGGCATGACAGATACGCAGTATTTT. Its protein product is CASSPEGGMTDTQYF.

CDR3 sequence (DNA): TGCGCCAGCAGCCAAGATTTAGGGACAGGGTTTCGGGAAAAACTGTTTTTT. This translates into CASSQDLGTGFREKLFF. The chain uses TRBV4-1 and TRBJ1-4; 9 nucleotides match TRBD1. J gave up 8 bases and V 0 bases, and 10 bases lay outside the gene matches. Germline V gene data show CDR1 as MGHRA and CDR2 as YSYEKL. This CDR3 contains 17 residues.

This sequence joins TRBV18 and TRBJ2-2, with D possibly matching TRBD1 (6 bases). Trimming took off 0 bases at V and 2 bases at J, with 10 bases between the two ends. CDR1 KGHSH and CDR2 LQKENI come from the germline V gene. The CDR3 length is 16 residues. The CDR3 spells CASSPPGGENTGELFF. The CDR3 DNA reads TGTGCCAGCTCACCACCAGGGGGAGAAAACACCGGGGAGCTGTTTTTT.

This clonotype was recorded at least ten times. V gene TRBV3-1 combines with J gene TRBJ2-3, with TRBD1 as a possible D gene (6 bases). Germline loops: CDR1 LGHDT, CDR2 YNNKEL (reference sequence). The CDR3 consists of 13 residues. Between the trimmed V and J ends, which lost 11 bases and 5 bases, there was a span of 17 bases. The CDR3 reads CAVSEGDRDTQYF. Here the CDR3 DNA reads TGTGCCGTTTCCGAGGGGGATAGAGATACGCAGTATTTT.

This clonotype was observed a handful of times. This chain joins TRBV12-5 and TRBJ1-1, with D hard to call. Trimming stripped 4 bases from V and 1 base from J, with 13 bases between. CDR3 size: 15 residues. The germline CDR1 and CDR2 sequences are LGHNT and FRNRAP. The CDR3 here is CASGSGGVWNTEAFF. DNA for the CDR3: TGTGCTAGTGGTTCCGGCGGTGTGTGGAACACTGAAGCTTTCTTT.

This clonotype has at least ten counts. The chain is built from TRBV28 and TRBJ2-7, with 9 bases fitting TRBD2. The CDR3 sequence is 16 residues long. Germline V lookup: CDR1 MDHEN, CDR2 SYDVKM. V shed 6 bases and J 4 bases; nucleotides not matched to a gene: 13. The CDR3 DNA sequence: TGTGCCAGCAGCCCCGGGGGCGGGAGGGCCCTGTACGAGCAGTACTTC. This gives the protein CASSPGGGRALYEQYF.

This clonotype was counted ten times or more. V is TRBV5-1 and J is TRBJ1-1; 9 nucleotides align to TRBD1. The CDR3 spans 14 residues. The germline gives CDR1 SGHRS, CDR2 YFSETQ. J lost 9 bases, V lost 4 bases, and 10 bases had no gene match. CDR3 residues: CASSPSGQGSQAFF. DNA of the CDR3: TGCGCCAGCAGCCCGTCCGGACAGGGGAGCCAAGCTTTCTTT.

This clonotype has ten or more counts. V usage is TRBV30 and J usage is TRBJ2-1; the D is unclear. This CDR3 has 11 residues. Trimming removed 2 bases from V and 5 bases from J, with 4 bases in between. Germline lookup yields CDR1 GTSNPN and CDR2 SVGIG (reference sequence). This chain's CDR3 is CAWSPDNEQFF. In DNA, the CDR3 is TGTGCCTGGAGTCCTGACAATGAGCAGTTCTTC.